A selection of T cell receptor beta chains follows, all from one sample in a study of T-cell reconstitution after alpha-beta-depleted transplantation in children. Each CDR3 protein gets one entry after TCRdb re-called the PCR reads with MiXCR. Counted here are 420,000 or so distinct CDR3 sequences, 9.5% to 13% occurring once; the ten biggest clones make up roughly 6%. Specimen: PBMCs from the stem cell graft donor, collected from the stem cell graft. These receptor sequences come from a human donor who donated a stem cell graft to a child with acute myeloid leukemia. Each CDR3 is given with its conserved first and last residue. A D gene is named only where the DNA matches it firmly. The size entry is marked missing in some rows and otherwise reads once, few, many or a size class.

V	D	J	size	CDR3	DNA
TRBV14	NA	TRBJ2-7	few	CASSQAVAYEQYF	TGTGCCAGCAGCCAAGCCGTGGCCTACGAGCAGTACTTC
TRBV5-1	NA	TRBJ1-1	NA	CASSPSAVNTEAFF	TGCGCCAGCAGCCCCTCCGCAGTGAACACTGAAGCTTTCTTT
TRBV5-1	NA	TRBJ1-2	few	CASSSDADSPYGYTF	TGCGCCAGCAGCTCGGACGCCGACAGCCCCTATGGCTACACCTTC
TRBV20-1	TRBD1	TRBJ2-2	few	CSAPGQAHTGELFF	TGCAGTGCTCCGGGACAGGCTCACACCGGGGAGCTGTTTTTT
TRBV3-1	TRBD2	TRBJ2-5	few	CASSHGRLAANQETQYF	TGTGCCAGCAGCCACGGAAGACTAGCGGCAAACCAAGAGACCCAGTACTTC
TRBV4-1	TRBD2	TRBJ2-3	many	CASSQDSGGAQSDTQYF	TGCGCCAGCAGCCAAGATAGCGGGGGGGCCCAGTCAGATACGCAGTATTTT
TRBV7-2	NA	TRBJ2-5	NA	CASSGGGPETQYF	TGTGCCAGCAGCGGGGGGGGGCCAGAGACCCAGTACTTC
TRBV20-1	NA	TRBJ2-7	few	CSASGRGRDPYYEQYF	TGCAGTGCTTCGGGTAGAGGGCGGGACCCTTACTACGAGCAGTACTTC
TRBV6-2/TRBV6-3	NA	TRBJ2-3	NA	CATFLLETSTDTQYF	TGTGCCACCTTTTTGCTAGAAACTAGCACAGATACGCAGTATTTT
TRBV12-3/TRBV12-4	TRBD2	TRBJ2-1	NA	CASSQRGAGAYNEQFF	TGTGCCAGCAGCCAACGGGGAGCGGGAGCCTACAATGAGCAGTTCTTC
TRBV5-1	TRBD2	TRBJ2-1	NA	CASSPGLAEINNEQFF	TGCGCCAGCAGCCCGGGACTAGCGGAAATCAACAATGAGCAGTTCTTC
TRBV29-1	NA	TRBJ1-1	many	CSAVGGTPEAFF	TGCAGCGCCGTCGGGGGGACCCCTGAAGCTTTCTTT
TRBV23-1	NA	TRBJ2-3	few	CASSQSLLADTQYF	TGCGCCAGCAGTCAATCCCTGCTGGCAGATACGCAGTATTTT
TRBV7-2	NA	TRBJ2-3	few	CASSLDNGARDTQYF	TGTGCCAGCAGCTTAGATAACGGGGCCCGGGATACGCAGTATTTT
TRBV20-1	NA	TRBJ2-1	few	CSARDGRGSYNEQFF	TGCAGTGCTAGAGACGGAAGGGGCTCCTACAATGAGCAGTTCTTC
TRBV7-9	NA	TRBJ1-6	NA	CASSLGARPPLHF	TGTGCCAGCAGCTTAGGAGCCCGGCCACCCCTCCACTTT
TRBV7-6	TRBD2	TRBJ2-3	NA	CASSLESSGGPTDTQYF	TGTGCCAGCAGCTTAGAATCCTCGGGGGGGCCGACAGATACGCAGTATTTT
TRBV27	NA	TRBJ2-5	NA	CASSHKPGAQYF	TGTGCCAGCAGCCATAAACCGGGGGCCCAGTACTTC
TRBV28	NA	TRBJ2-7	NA	CASSFSAEWVSEQYF	TGTGCCAGCAGTTTCTCAGCGGAGTGGGTCTCCGAGCAGTACTTC
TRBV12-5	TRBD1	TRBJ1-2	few	CASGGTGLYYGYTF	TGTGCTAGTGGTGGGACAGGCCTTTACTATGGCTACACCTTC
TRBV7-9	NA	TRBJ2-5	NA	CASRSTLGGQTQYF	TGTGCCAGCAGGTCGACTCTGGGGGGCCAGACCCAGTACTTC
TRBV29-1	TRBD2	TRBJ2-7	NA	CSVAGGTYEQYF	TGCAGCGTGGCGGGGGGCACCTACGAGCAGTACTTC
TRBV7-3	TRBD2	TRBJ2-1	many	CASSLAGGNYNEQFF	TGTGCCAGCAGTTTAGCGGGGGGGAACTACAATGAGCAGTTCTTC
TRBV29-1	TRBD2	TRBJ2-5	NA	CSVARRLAGETQYF	TGCAGCGTTGCGCGGAGACTAGCCGGGGAGACCCAGTACTTC
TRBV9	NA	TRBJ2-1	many	CASSVEGKIFF	TGTGCCAGCAGCGTAGAGGGGAAGATATTCTTC
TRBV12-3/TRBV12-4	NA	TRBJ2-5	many	CASSLGLLKTQYF	TGTGCCAGCAGTTTAGGACTATTAAAGACCCAGTACTTC
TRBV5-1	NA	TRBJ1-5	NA	CASSPTGPGNQPQHF	TGCGCCAGCAGCCCCACAGGCCCCGGCAATCAGCCCCAGCATTTT
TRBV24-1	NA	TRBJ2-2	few	CATSDREGQTVPGELFF	TGTGCCACCAGTGATCGGGAAGGCCAAACTGTCCCCGGGGAGCTGTTTTTT
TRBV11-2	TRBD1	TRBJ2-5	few	CASSLSRQGRTQYF	TGTGCCAGCAGCTTGTCCAGACAGGGCCGTACCCAGTACTTC
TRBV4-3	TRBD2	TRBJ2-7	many	CASSYGRATYEQYF	TGCGCCAGCAGTTACGGGAGGGCTACCTACGAGCAGTACTTC
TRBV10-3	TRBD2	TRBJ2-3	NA	CAISGSSGSADTQYF	TGTGCCATCAGTGGTTCTAGCGGGAGTGCAGATACGCAGTATTTT
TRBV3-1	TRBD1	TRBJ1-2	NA	CASSLDRAEGHGYTF	TGTGCCAGCAGCCTCGACAGGGCCGAAGGACATGGCTACACCTTC
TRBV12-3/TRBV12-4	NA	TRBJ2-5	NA	CASSLNPSSPFSETQYF	TGTGCCAGCAGTTTGAACCCCAGTTCGCCGTTTTCGGAGACCCAGTACTTC